One T cell receptor beta chain is described in this entry. Its antigen is undetermined. The data were obtained in a study of PD-1 blockade in classical Hodgkin lymphoma. Whole-study findings and limits: Patients who initiated nivolumab within 1 year of ASCT were excluded.

Method: immunoSEQ multiplex PCR; TCRdb's copy keeps in-frame clones and lacks some. Altogether tens of thousands of clones are present, approximately 80% being singletons, with the ten largest covering around 19%. Stated time point: cycle 4 day 1 (C4D1), after less than 7 weeks of nivolumab. Each of the patients experienced relapse following autologous stem cell transplantation, and their brentuximab vedotin exposure differed. V dropped 6 bases and J dropped 5 bases, with 17 bases sitting between them. CDR3 length equals 14 residues. Germline V CDR1 and CDR2: MDHEN, SYDVKM. The rearrangement joins TRBV28 to TRBJ2-7; maybe TRBD1 (6 bases). The clonotype was recovered from a human donor with classical Hodgkin lymphoma. This sample comprised peripheral blood mononuclear cells (PBMCs), obtained before the fourth cycle of nivolumab. The CDR3 DNA follows: TGTGCCAGCAGCTATACACAGGGTTGGGACGAGCAGTACTTC. The encoded protein is CASSYTQGWDEQYF. The entire variable domain, with the rest obtained from reference TRBV28 and TRBJ2-7, is as follows: DVKVTQSSRYLVKRTGEKVFLECVQDMDHENMFWYRQDPGLGLRLIYFSYDVKMKEKGDIPEGYSVSREKKERFSLILESASTNQTSMYLCASSYTQGWDEQYFGPGTRLTVT.